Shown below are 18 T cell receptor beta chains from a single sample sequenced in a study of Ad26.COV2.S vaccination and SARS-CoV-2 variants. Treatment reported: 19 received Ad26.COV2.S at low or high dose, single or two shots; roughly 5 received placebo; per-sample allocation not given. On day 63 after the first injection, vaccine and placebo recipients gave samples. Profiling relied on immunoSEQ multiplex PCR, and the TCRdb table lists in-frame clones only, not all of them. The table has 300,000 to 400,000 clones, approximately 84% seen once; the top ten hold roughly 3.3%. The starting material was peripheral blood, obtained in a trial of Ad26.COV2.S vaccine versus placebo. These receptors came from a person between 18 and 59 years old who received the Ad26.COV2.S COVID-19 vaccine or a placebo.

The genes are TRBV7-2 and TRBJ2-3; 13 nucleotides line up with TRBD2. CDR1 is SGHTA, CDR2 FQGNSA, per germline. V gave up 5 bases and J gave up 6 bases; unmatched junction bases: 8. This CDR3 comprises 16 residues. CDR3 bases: TGTGCCAGCAGCGAACCGGGACTAGCGGGGTCCGATACGCAGTATTTT. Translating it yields CASSEPGLAGSDTQYF.

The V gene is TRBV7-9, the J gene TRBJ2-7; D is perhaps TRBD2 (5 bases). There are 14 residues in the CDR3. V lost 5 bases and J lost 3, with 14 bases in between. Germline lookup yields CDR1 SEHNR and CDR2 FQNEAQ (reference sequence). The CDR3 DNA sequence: TGTGCCAGCAGCGCGAAGGGAGCGCACTACGAGCAGTACTTC. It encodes CASSAKGAHYEQYF.

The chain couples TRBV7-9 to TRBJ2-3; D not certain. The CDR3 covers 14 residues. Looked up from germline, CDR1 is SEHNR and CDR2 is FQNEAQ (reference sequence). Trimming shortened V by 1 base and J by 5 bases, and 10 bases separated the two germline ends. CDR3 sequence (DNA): TGTGCCAGCAGCTTAGTTTCCGGCCGAGATACGCAGTATTTT. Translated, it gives CASSLVSGRDTQYF.

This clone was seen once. DNA for the CDR3: TGTGCCAGCAGTAATCTTGAGGGGCTCCTCCACTTT. This codes for CASSNLEGLLHF. The V call is TRBV6-2 or TRBV6-3, the J call TRBJ1-6, with D possibly matching TRBD1 (5 bases). CDR3 size: 12 residues. V lost 5 bases, J lost 15 bases, and 14 bases lay in between. The germline CDR1 and CDR2 sequences are MNHEY and SVGEGT.

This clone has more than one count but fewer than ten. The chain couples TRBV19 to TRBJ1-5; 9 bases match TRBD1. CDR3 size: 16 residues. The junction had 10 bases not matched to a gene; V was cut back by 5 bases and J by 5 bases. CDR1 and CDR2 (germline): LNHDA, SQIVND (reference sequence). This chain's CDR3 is CASSSSGQGFYQPQHF. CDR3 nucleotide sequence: TGTGCCAGTAGTTCCTCAGGACAGGGGTTTTATCAGCCCCAGCATTTT. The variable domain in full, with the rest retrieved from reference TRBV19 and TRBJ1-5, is DGGITQSPKYLFRKEGQNVTLSCEQNLNHDAMYWYRQDPGQGLRLIYYSQIVNDFQKGDIAEGYSVSREKKESFPLTVTSAQKNPTAFYLCASSSSGQGFYQPQHFGDGTRLSIL.

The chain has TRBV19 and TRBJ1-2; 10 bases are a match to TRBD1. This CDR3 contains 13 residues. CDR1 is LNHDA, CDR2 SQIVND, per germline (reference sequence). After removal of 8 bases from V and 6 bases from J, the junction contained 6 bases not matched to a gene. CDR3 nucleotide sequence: TGTGCCAGTGGTCAGACAGGGGGCAATGGCTACACCTTC. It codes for CASGQTGGNGYTF.

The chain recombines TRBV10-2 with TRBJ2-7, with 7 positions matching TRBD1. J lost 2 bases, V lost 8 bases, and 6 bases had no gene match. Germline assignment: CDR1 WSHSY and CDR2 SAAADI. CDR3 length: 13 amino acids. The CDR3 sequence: CASSTGSTYEQYF. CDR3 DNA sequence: TGCGCCAGCTCGACAGGGTCCACCTACGAGCAGTACTTC.

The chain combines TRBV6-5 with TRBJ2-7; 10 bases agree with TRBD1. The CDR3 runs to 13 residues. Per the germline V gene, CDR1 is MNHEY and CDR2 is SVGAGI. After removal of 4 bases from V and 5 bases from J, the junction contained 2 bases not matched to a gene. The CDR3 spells CASSSGTGDEQYF. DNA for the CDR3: TGTGCCAGCAGTTCCGGGACAGGGGACGAGCAGTACTTC.

CDR3 DNA sequence: TGTGCCAGCAGCTTTATTCCCGCCTTCGGACACACCTACGAGCAGTACTTC. Amino acids: CASSFIPAFGHTYEQYF. The genes are TRBV7-9 and TRBJ2-7; D might be TRBD1 (5 bases). Germline lookup yields CDR1 SEHNR and CDR2 FQNEAQ (reference sequence). CDR3 size: 17 residues. The V end lost 3 bases, the J end lost 2 bases, and 20 bases lay between the germline ends.

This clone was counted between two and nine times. This CDR3 is CASSYGGRAGNIQYF. The CDR3 nucleotides are TGTGCCAGCAGTTACGGTGGGAGGGCGGGGAACATTCAGTACTTC. The chain is built from TRBV6-5 and TRBJ2-4; TRBD2 agrees at 7 bases. Trimming removed 2 bases from V and 7 bases from J; junction bases left unmatched: 8. This CDR3 has 15 amino acids. Germline lookup yields CDR1 MNHEY and CDR2 SVGAGI.

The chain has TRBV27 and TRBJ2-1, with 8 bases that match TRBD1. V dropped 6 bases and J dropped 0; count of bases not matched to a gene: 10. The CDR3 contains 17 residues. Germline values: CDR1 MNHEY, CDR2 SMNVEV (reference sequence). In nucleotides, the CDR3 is TGTGCCAGCAGGGGCCCGACAGGGGCTAGCTCCTACAATGAGCAGTTCTTC. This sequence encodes CASRGPTGASSYNEQFF.

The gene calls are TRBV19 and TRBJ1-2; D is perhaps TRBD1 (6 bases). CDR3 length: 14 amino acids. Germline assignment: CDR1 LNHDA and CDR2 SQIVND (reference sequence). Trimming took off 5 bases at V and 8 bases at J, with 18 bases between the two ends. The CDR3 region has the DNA TGTGCCAGTAGTGCAGCCCCAGGGGTGGTAGGCTACACCTTC. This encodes CASSAAPGVVGYTF. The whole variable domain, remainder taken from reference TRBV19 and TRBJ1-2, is DGGITQSPKYLFRKEGQNVTLSCEQNLNHDAMYWYRQDPGQGLRLIYYSQIVNDFQKGDIAEGYSVSREKKESFPLTVTSAQKNPTAFYLCASSAAPGVVGYTFGSGTRLTVV.

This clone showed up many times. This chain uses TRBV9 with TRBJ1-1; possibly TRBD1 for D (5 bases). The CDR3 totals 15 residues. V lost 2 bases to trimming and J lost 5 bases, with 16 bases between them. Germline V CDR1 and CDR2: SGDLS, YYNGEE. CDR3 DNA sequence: TGTGCCAGCAGCGTGTACGATTTGGGGGGGACTGAAGCTTTCTTT. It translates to CASSVYDLGGTEAFF.

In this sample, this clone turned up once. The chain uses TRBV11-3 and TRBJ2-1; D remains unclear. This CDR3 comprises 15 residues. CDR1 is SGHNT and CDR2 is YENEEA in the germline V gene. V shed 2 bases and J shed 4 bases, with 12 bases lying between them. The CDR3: CASSLRGFPYNEQFF. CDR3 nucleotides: TGTGCCAGCAGCTTACGCGGATTTCCGTACAATGAGCAGTTCTTC.

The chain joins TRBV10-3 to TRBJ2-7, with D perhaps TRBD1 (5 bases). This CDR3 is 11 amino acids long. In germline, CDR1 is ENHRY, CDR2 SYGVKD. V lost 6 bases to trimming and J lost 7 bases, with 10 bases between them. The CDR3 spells CAISAGWEQYF. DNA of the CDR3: TGTGCCATCAGCGCAGGGTGGGAGCAGTACTTC.

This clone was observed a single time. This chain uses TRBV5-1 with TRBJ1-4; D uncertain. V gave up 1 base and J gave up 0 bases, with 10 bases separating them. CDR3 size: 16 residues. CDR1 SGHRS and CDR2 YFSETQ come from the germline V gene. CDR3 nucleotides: TGCGCCAGCAGCTTGTTGGGTCCCGCAACTAATGAAAAACTGTTTTTT. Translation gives CASSLLGPATNEKLFF.

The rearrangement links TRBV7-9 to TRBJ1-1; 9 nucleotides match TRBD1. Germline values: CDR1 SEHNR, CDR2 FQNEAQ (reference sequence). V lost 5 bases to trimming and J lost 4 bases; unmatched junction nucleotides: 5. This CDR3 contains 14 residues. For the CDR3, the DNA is TGTGCCAGCAGCGACGGGACAGGGTTCACTGAAGCTTTCTTT. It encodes CASSDGTGFTEAFF.

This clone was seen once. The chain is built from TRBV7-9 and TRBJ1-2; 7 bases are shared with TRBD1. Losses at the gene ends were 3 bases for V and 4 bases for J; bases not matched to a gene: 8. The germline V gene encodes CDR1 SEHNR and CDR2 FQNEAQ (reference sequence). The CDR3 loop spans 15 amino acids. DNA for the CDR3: TGTGCCAGCAGCTTCAGGACAGGTGGCCCCTATGGCTACACCTTC. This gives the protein CASSFRTGGPYGYTF.